What follows describes a single TCR beta chain. Its antigen is undetermined. Germline V gene data show CDR1 as MDHEN and CDR2 as SYDVKM. V was clipped by 5 bases and J by 0 bases, with 17 bases between them. This CDR3 contains 16 residues. This entry belongs to a study of cytomegalovirus exposure and HLA in healthy donors. Findings and caveats of the study: The study listed approximately 170 cytomegalovirus-associated TCR beta chains.

PCR involved 60 Vbeta and 13 Jbeta primers. Sequencing was performed with immunoSEQ multiplex PCR; in TCRdb, only in-frame clones are kept and a portion is missing. Among more than 75,000 clones listed, 70% to 90% were seen once. V usage is TRBV28 and J usage is TRBJ2-7; TRBD1 might be the D (6 bases). The source material was PBMCs. The receptor's source is a man in his late teens or twenties in good health and CMV-seronegative. Written as DNA, the CDR3 is TGTGCCAGCAGTCGGCCTGGACAGTCCTCCTCCTACGAGCAGTACTTC. Translated, it gives CASSRPGQSSSYEQYF. The entire variable domain, with the rest obtained from reference TRBV28 and TRBJ2-7, is as follows: DVKVTQSSRYLVKRTGEKVFLECVQDMDHENMFWYRQDPGLGLRLIYFSYDVKMKEKGDIPEGYSVSREKKERFSLILESASTNQTSMYLCASSRPGQSSSYEQYFGPGTRLTVT.